This T cell receptor (beta chain) was sequenced during a study of shared clonotypes between healthy human individuals (dated by TCRdb to 2020 to 2022). About the study as a whole: A couple of women and a few men aged 18 to 49 years were included in the cohort. To increase sequencing depth and limit assay-specific biases, different laboratories used diverse techniques to prepare libraries and sequence TCR repertoires. For each donor, CD4 naive and CD4 memory were each given three plates, CD8 naive was given two plates, and CD8 memory was given one plate. To estimate repertoire size and how much clonotype sharing occurs between individuals, the study deeply sequenced the blood TCR repertoires of about five healthy adults. Each donor's leukapheresis produced roughly between about 0.8 and 8.9 billion PBMCs. What the study reported, not specific to this receptor: Pairwise subsampling indicated that sequencing depth was expected to affect the degree of clonotype sharing among donors. Larger estimated clonotype richness was generally found for naive subsets than for memory subsets. Higher generation probabilities were observed for clonotypes shared by all four sorted-subset donors than for non-shared clonotypes. Incomplete sequencing was indicated by rarefaction of sorted-subset datasets, despite the large sequencing depth. Only blood was sampled, and tissue TCR repertoires likely differ from those in blood. Because the study included a small number of donors, the genetic and exposure-history diversity represented was limited. When several donors were compared, the shared fraction of clonotypes was around 5% for naive CD4, more than 3% for naive CD8, about 2.4% for memory CD4, and 0.4% for memory CD8.

As for this clone: Its antigen remains unidentified. Base qualities are not recorded, but no much larger clone differs from it by a single base.

Healthy HIV-negative adults with no recently reported acute infections or vaccinations were included as donors. Every donor was a Caucasian adult living in Nashville, Tennessee, USA. CD4+ T cells were enriched by magnetic negative selection; naive cells were then positively selected on CD45RA, and the negative fraction formed the memory subset. Blood was collected by leukapheresis, and PBMCs were isolated by Ficoll-Histopaque density gradient centrifugation and then cryopreserved in liquid nitrogen vapor phase. Analytical flow cytometry was used to check the purity and quantity of every magnetically sorted T cell population. Genomic DNA was isolated from each sorted fraction and quantified by UV absorbance on a Nanodrop 2000c. As encoded in the germline V gene (reference sequence), CDR1 is MNHEY while CDR2 is SMNVEV. V drops 6 bases and J drops 0 bases, leaving 26 bases in between. Spanning cysteine to phenylalanine, the CDR3 consists of 19 amino acids. Only the CDR3 region is kept as DNA, spanning 57 bases read in frame from base 1.

TCR CDR3 regions were amplified from genomic DNA by multiplex PCR using the deep immunoSEQ assay. Genomic DNA extracted from each cell subset was distributed evenly over all wells of several immunoSEQ 96-well plates, and each plate served as one replicate. For sorted subsets, about 200 ng genomic DNA, equal to some 28,000 T cell genomes, was loaded into each replicate PCR. Purified libraries were measured with a Qubit 3.0 fluorometer, size-checked on a Bioanalyzer 2100, and measured again with the KAPA Library Quantification kit. A separate single-read 150-cycle Illumina NextSeq 550 flow cell was used to sequence each immunoSEQ 96-well plate. The study's processing was this. Because the immunoSEQ output held only junctional sequences and lacked quality scores, the filtering could not match the filtering applied to full-length reads. To assign V/J genes and CDR3, sequences were annotated against IMGT germline references using PyIR, a Python wrapper for IgBLAST v1.9. Reads were removed for weak V/J assignments (E-value above 1e-6), missing CDR3, stop codons, out-of-frame junctions, or ambiguous translated residues. A V3J clonotype was defined by an identical inferred V gene, J gene, and CDR3 amino acid sequence. Percentage overlap between repertoires was calculated by dividing the number of shared unique clonotypes by the size of the smaller repertoire. Richness of each repertoire was evaluated using RTK rarefaction, the Chao1 estimator, and Recon v2.1 estimates of unobserved clonotypes. Generation probabilities were computed with OLGA for all TCRbeta clonotypes obtained by the gDNA method from four donors. Not all clones reach the TCRdb copy of this immuneACCESS table, which keeps in-frame sequences only. Checked studies attribute under half of the gap to unresolved V genes and leave the rest unexplained. Clone size and the V and J calls come from that table; the DNA yielded D and trimming. The sample table contains 2,500,000 or so clones; only one count was recorded for approximately 94% of them. In total, the top ten clones hold roughly 0.15% of the sample.

This receptor was identified in a man aged 18-30 years in good health. The sequenced material came from naive CD4+ T cells sorted from blood. The label giving this sample's cell subset or site can be read as: CD45RA+ positively selected. The chain is made from TRBV27 and TRBJ2-5; TRBD1 is a possible D gene, resting on 5 matching bases. The CDR3 region: CASSPPHGARRPYQETQYF. The nucleotide sequence reads TGTGCCAGCAGCCCTCCCCATGGGGCCCGCAGGCCGTACCAAGAGACCCAGTACTTC.